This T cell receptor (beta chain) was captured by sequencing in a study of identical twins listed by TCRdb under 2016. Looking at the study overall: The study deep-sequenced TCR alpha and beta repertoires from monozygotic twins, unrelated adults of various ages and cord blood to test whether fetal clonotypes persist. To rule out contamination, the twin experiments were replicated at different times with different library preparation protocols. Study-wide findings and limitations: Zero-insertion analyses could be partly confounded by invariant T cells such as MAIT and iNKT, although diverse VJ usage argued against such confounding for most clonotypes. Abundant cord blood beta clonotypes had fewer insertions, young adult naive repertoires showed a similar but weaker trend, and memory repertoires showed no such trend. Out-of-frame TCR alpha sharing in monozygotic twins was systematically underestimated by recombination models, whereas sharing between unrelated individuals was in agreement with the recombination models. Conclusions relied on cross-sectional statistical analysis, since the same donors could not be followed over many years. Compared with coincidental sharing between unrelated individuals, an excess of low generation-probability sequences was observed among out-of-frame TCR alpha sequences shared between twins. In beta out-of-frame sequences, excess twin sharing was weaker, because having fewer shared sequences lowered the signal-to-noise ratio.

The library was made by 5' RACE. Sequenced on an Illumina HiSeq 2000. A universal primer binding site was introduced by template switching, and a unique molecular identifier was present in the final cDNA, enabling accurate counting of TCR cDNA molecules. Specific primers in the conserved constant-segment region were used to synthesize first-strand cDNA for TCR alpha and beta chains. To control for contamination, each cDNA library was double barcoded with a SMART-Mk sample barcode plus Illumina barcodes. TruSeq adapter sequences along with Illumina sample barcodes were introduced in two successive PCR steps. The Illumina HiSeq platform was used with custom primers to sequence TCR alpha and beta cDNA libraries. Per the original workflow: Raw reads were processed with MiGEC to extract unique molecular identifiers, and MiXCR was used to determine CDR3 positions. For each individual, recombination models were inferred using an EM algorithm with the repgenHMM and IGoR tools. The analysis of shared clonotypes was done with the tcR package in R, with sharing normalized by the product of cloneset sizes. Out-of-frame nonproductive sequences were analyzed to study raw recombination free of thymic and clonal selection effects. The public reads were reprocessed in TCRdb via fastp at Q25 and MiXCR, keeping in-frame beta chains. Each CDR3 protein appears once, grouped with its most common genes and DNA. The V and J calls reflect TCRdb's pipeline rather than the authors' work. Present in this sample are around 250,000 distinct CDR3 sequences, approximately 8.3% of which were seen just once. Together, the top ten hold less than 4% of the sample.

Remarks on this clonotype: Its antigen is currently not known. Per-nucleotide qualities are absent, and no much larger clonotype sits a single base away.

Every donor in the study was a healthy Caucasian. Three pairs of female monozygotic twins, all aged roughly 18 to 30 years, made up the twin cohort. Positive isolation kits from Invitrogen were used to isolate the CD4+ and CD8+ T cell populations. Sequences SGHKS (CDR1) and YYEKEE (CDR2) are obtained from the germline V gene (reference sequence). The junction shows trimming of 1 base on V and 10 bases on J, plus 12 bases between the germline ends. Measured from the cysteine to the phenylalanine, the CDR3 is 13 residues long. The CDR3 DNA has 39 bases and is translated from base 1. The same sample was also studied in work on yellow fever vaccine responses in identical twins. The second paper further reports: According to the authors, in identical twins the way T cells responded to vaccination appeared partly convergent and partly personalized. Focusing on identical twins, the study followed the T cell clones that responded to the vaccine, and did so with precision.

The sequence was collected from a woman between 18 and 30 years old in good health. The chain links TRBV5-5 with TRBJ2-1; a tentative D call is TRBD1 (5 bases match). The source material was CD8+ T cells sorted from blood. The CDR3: CASSLIRVGEQFF. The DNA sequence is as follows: TGTGCCAGCAGCTTGATCAGGGTAGGGGAGCAGTTCTTC.